The rows below give T cell receptor beta chains drawn from one sample of a study of blood T cells in healthy people across ages. TCRdb itself ran the 5' RACE reads through MiXCR, one entry per CDR3 protein. The table has about 1.1 million distinct CDR3 sequences, around two fifths seen once. Sequencing was done on a sample of blood. The source of these receptors is a man in his late teens or twenties in good health. Each CDR3 is given with its conserved first and last residue. A D gene is named only where the DNA matches it firmly. The size field is filled for only some rows; it gives once, few, many or a size class.

j_call v_call clone_size d_call cdr3_aa cdr3_nt
TRBJ1-1 TRBV5-1 - - CASSLTQQGEAFF TGCGCCAGCAGCTTGACCCAACAGGGAGAGGCTTTCTTT
TRBJ1-1 TRBV7-3 few - CASSKSGGTEAFF TGTGCCAGCAGCAAAAGTGGGGGAACTGAAGCTTTCTTT
TRBJ2-7 TRBV27 - - CASSGREYEQYF TGTGCCAGCAGTGGGCGGGAATACGAGCAGTACTTC
TRBJ2-3 TRBV5-1 few - CASRLLAVRTDTQYF TGCGCCAGCAGATTACTAGCTGTTAGAACAGATACGCAGTATTTT
TRBJ1-5 TRBV20-1 - - CSARVPIEERGSNQPQHF TGCAGTGCTAGAGTGCCCATTGAAGAGCGTGGGAGCAATCAGCCCCAGCATTTT
TRBJ2-3 TRBV2 - - CARRTAAGADTRYF TGTGCCAGACGGACAGCCGCCGGGGCAGATACGCGGTATTTT
TRBJ2-3 TRBV12-3/TRBV12-4 few - CASSPRTGWGTDTQYF TGTGCCAGCAGTCCCCGGACGGGGTGGGGCACAGATACGCAGTATTTT
TRBJ1-1 TRBV6-2/TRBV6-3 - - CASNNGNTEAFF TGTGCCAGCAATAACGGAAACACTGAAGCTTTCTTT
TRBJ2-2 TRBV14 - - CASSQAVVWNTGELFF TGTGCCAGCAGCCAAGCGGTTGTGTGGAACACCGGGGAGCTGTTTTTT
TRBJ1-2 TRBV28 many - CASSLGARDYGYTF TGTGCCAGCAGTTTGGGGGCGCGAGACTATGGCTACACCTTC